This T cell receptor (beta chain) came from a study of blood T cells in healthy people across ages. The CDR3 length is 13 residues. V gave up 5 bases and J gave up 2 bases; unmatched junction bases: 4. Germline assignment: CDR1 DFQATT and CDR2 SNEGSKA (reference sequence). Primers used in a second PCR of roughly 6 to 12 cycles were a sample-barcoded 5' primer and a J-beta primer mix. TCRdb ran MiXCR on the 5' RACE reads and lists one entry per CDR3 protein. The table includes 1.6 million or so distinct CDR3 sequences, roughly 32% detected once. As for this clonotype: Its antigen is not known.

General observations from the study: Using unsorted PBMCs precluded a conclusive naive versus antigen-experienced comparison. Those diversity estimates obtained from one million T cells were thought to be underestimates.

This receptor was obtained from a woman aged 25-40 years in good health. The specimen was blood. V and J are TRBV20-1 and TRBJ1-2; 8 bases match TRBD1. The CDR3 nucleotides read TGCAGTGCTCCCAGGGGGCAGAACTATGGCTACACCTTC. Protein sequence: CSAPRGQNYGYTF.